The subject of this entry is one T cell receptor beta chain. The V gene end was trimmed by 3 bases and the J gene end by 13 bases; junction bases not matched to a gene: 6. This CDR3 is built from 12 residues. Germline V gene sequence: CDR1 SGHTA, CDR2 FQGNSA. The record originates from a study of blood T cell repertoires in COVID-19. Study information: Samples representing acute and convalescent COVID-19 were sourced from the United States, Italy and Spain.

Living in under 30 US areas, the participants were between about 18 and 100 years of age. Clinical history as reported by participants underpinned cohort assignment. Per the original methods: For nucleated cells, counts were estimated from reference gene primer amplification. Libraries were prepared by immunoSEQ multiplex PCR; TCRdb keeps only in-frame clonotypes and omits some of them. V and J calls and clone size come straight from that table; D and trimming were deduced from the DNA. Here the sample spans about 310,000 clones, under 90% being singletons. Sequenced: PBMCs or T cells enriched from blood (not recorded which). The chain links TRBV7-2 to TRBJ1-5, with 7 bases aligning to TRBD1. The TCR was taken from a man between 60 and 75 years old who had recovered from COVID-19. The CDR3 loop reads CASSFDREQQHF. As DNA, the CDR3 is TGTGCCAGCAGCTTCGACAGGGAACAGCAGCATTTT.